Described below is a single T cell receptor (beta chain) sequence and its context. This sample was taken from a study of blood T cell repertoires in COVID-19. Study summary: Material from acute and convalescent COVID-19 was sourced from the United States, Italy and Spain. The analysed material was cDNA or gDNA that came from T cells, B-cell-depleted T cells, or PBMCs.

CDR1 MNHEY and CDR2 SMNVEV come from the germline V gene (reference sequence). The CDR3 sequence is 14 residues long. V gave up 4 bases and J gave up 3 bases, with 13 bases separating them. Per the authors' pipeline: Counts of nucleated cells, estimated from reference gene primer amplification, were obtained. Generated by immunoSEQ multiplex PCR, the TCRdb table keeps only in-frame clones and is missing some. That table is the source of V, J and clone size, and D and trimming were worked out from the DNA. The sample has roughly 170,000 clones; about 88% are singletons. The sample taken for sequencing was peripheral blood. This chain links TRBV27 with TRBJ2-7; D perhaps matches TRBD2 (5 bases). The clonotype originates from a man between 60 and 70 years old with acute or convalescent COVID-19. CDR3 bases: TGTGCCAGCAGTTACGGGGTTTCTGGCTACGAGCAGTACTTC. It is translated as CASSYGVSGYEQYF.